A single sample gave rise to the 20 T cell receptor beta chains below, sequenced in a study of control samples from healthy donors and cancer patients. Clones were sequenced by immunoSEQ multiplex PCR, and TCRdb holds only the in-frame ones, with some missing. Of fewer than 40,000 clones in the sample, approximately 93% were seen once. Sequenced: PBMCs. Source of these receptors: a man aged 35 to 55 with colorectal cancer.

This sequence joins TRBV3-1 (or the pseudogene TRBV3-2) and TRBJ2-7; D is perhaps TRBD2 (7 bases). The CDR3 has 15 amino acids. V gave up 10 bases and J gave up 0 bases, with 19 bases separating them. The germline gives CDR1 LGHDT, CDR2 YNNKEL (reference sequence). The CDR3 loop reads CATLTRGGDSYEQYF. CDR3 DNA: TGTGCCACCCTTACGAGGGGGGGGGACTCCTACGAGCAGTACTTC.

This chain connects TRBV7-9 to TRBJ2-3, with D unresolved. This CDR3 region has 13 residues. CDR1 is SEHNR and CDR2 is FQNEAQ in the germline V gene (reference sequence). V was pared by 0 bases and J by 4 bases, with 5 bases between. As DNA, the CDR3 is TGTGCCAGCAGCTTAGCAGGAGCAGATACGCAGTATTTT. Translating gives CASSLAGADTQYF.

V gene TRBV3-1 (or the pseudogene TRBV3-2) combines with J gene TRBJ2-5, with D unclear. The CDR3 extends over 14 amino acids. Deletions cut 5 bases from V and 1 base from J, with 11 bases between. The germline CDR1 and CDR2 sequences are LGHDT and YNNKEL (reference sequence). CDR3 amino acids: CASSYLGPQETQYF. The CDR3, as DNA: TGTGCCAGCAGCTATCTCGGACCCCAAGAGACCCAGTACTTC.

V usage is TRBV27 and J usage is TRBJ1-1; 11 bases fit TRBD1. The CDR3 is 18 residues long. Germline CDR1 reads MNHEY; CDR2 reads SMNVEV (reference sequence). Trimming took 5 bases from V and 6 from J; bases not matched to a gene: 17. CDR3 DNA: TGTGCCAGCAGTAGTCTGCGGACAGGGGGCCTCGGGTTGGCTGAAGCTTTCTTT. Its translation is CASSSLRTGGLGLAEAFF.

As DNA, the CDR3 is TGTGCCAGCAGCTTATTCGGCAGTTCCACTGAAGCTTTCTTT. This codes for CASSLFGSSTEAFF. The chain is built from TRBV7-9 and TRBJ1-1; D remains ambiguous. V was shortened by 2 bases and J by 4 bases, with 11 bases between the two germline ends. The CDR3 consists of 14 residues. From germline, CDR1 is SEHNR and CDR2 FQNEAQ (reference sequence).

This rearrangement joins TRBV27 to TRBJ2-2; D remains unclear. This CDR3 region has 13 residues. Trimming cost V 8 bases and J 0 bases, with 7 bases left between them. In germline, CDR1 is MNHEY, CDR2 SMNVEV (reference sequence). CDR3 protein: CASLVTNTGELFF. The CDR3 region has the DNA TGTGCCAGCCTAGTTACGAACACCGGGGAGCTGTTTTTT.

The chain joins TRBV5-1 to TRBJ2-3; D is ambiguous. V gave up 3 bases and J gave up 0 bases, with 11 bases separating them. The CDR3 is made up of 15 amino acids. Germline assignment: CDR1 SGHRS and CDR2 YFSETQ. CDR3 sequence: CASSSRTDSTDTQYF. In DNA, the CDR3 is TGCGCCAGCAGCTCGCGGACGGATAGCACAGATACGCAGTATTTT.

The genes are TRBV7-6 and TRBJ1-5; the D gene is possibly TRBD1 (5 bases). V lost 1 base, J lost 0 bases, and 16 bases lay in between. The germline gives CDR1 SGHVS, CDR2 FNYEAQ. This CDR3 spans 18 amino acids. This CDR3 reads CASSLGQGGKDSNQPQHF. The CDR3 DNA reads TGTGCCAGCAGCTTAGGGCAGGGAGGGAAAGATAGCAATCAGCCCCAGCATTTT.

V is TRBV5-6 and J is TRBJ2-1, with 8 bases identical to TRBD2. Germline V gene sequence: CDR1 SGHDT, CDR2 YYEEEE. This CDR3 contains 15 residues. J was trimmed by 7 bases and V by 1 base; bases with no gene match: 7. In nucleotides, the CDR3 is TGTGCCAGCAGCTTGCCCGGGACTAGAGGTAATGAGCAGTTCTTC. This gives the protein CASSLPGTRGNEQFF.

The chain employs TRBV9 and TRBJ2-1, with D possibly being TRBD2 (7 bases). V lost 0 bases to trimming and J lost 6 bases, with 13 bases between them. There are 15 residues in the CDR3. The germline gives CDR1 SGDLS, CDR2 YYNGEE. The CDR3 region has the DNA TGTGCCAGCAGCGTAGGAGGGGGGGGATTCAATGAGCAGTTCTTC. Its protein product is CASSVGGGGFNEQFF.

The chain carries TRBV19 and TRBJ2-1; TRBD1 matches at 9 bases. V was clipped by 7 bases and J by 9 bases; unmatched bases: 4. There are 12 residues in the CDR3. CDR1 and CDR2 (germline): LNHDA, SQIVND (reference sequence). As DNA, the CDR3 is TGTGCCAGTACTCCGGGACAGGGTGAGCAGTTCTTC. Encoded protein: CASTPGQGEQFF.

This chain joins TRBV7-2 and TRBJ2-5; TRBD2 aligns across 14 bases. In germline, CDR1 is SGHTA, CDR2 FQGNSA. The length of the CDR3 is 19 residues. V trimming: 3 bases; J trimming: 4 bases; junction bases outside the gene matches: 13. The CDR3 spells CASSFKGTSGGGVRETQYF. The CDR3 nucleotides are TGTGCCAGCAGCTTCAAGGGGACTAGCGGGGGAGGCGTACGAGAGACCCAGTACTTC.

V gene TRBV2 combines with J gene TRBJ1-6, with a weak D call TRBD1 (5 bases). CDR3 length: 12 amino acids. The germline V and J ends were trimmed by 8 bases and 9 bases, with 11 bases remaining between them. The V gene's germline CDR1 is SNHLY and CDR2 FYNNEI. The CDR3 region is CASGQRGSPLHF. The DNA of the CDR3 is TGTGCCAGCGGACAAAGGGGTTCACCCCTCCACTTT.

The chain employs TRBV7-9 and TRBJ2-1, with TRBD1 matching over 7 bases. V lost 0 bases and J lost 5; bases outside the gene matches: 4. The CDR3 is made up of 15 amino acids. The germline V gene encodes CDR1 SEHNR and CDR2 FQNEAQ (reference sequence). The CDR3 bases are TGTGCCAGCAGCTTAGCGGGACAGAGAAACAATGAGCAGTTCTTC. It specifies CASSLAGQRNNEQFF.

The CDR3 coding sequence is TGTGCCAGCAGTTCGGACTCGGGCACCTATAATTCACCCCTCCACTTT. This translates into CASSSDSGTYNSPLHF. The genes are TRBV6-5 and TRBJ1-6; D remains ambiguous. This CDR3 is 16 amino acids long. V lost 4 bases to trimming and J lost 2 bases, with 12 bases between them. Germline V gene data show CDR1 as MNHEY and CDR2 as SVGAGI.

The rearrangement links TRBV12-1 to TRBJ1-3; TRBD1 is taken as the D call from the table, unchecked against the DNA. TRBV12-1 is recorded as a pseudogene. There are 15 residues in the CDR3. The CDR3 sequence is CASSAPQGTGNTIYF. The CDR3 DNA follows: TGTGCCAGCAGCGCACCACAGGGAACTGGAAACACCATATATTTT.

The genes are TRBV6-1 and TRBJ1-3; tentative D call: TRBD1 (6 bases). The CDR3 is made up of 14 amino acids. The V gene lost 2 bases and the J gene lost 7 bases, with 12 bases spanning the gap. The V gene's germline CDR1 is MNHNS and CDR2 SASEGT. This chain's CDR3 is CASSEPGAGNTIYF. In DNA form, the CDR3 reads TGTGCCAGCAGTGAACCGGGGGCGGGGAACACCATATATTTT.

The rearrangement links TRBV5-3 to TRBJ2-7; tentatively, D is TRBD2 (7 bases). TRBV5-3 counts as an open reading frame of uncertain function. There are 15 residues in the CDR3. Trimming removed 3 bases from V and 0 bases from J, with 13 bases in between. The CDR3 nucleotides are TGTGCCAGAAGCTACCCGGGGGGCCACTCCTACGAGCAGTACTTC. Amino acid sequence: CARSYPGGHSYEQYF.

The J gene is TRBJ2-3, the V gene TRBV7-3; possible D gene TRBD1, 7 bases. The V gene's germline CDR1 is SGHTA and CDR2 FQGTGA. Trimming cost V 1 base and J 1 base, with 15 bases left between them. The CDR3 contains 17 residues. This CDR3 is CASSLNPTGTGTDTQYF. Written as DNA, the CDR3 is TGTGCCAGCAGCTTAAACCCGACAGGGACTGGCACAGATACGCAGTATTTT.

The chain has TRBV6-2 or TRBV6-3 and TRBJ2-2, with D possibly TRBD1 on 6 matching bases. In germline, CDR1 is MNHEY, CDR2 SVGEGT. V was shortened by 5 bases and J by 0 bases, with 13 bases between the two germline ends. The CDR3 is made up of 16 amino acids. The CDR3, as DNA: TGTGCCAGCAGTGTTTTCAGGGGACCGAACACCGGGGAGCTGTTTTTT. Its translation: CASSVFRGPNTGELFF.